These 29 T cell receptor beta chains were sequenced from one sample in a study of shared clonotypes between healthy human individuals. TCRdb's table, derived via immunoSEQ multiplex PCR, lists solely in-frame clones and lacks some. The sample yields 2 million to 3 million clones, roughly 93% seen once. What was sequenced was naive CD4+ T cells from PBMCs. Subset reported: CD45RA+ positively selected. The receptors shown here come from a man aged 18 to 35 in good health. Some clones in this sample may be carry-over from other donors' samples.

The chain employs TRBV18 and TRBJ1-2; 7 bases are a match to TRBD1. The germline V gene has CDR1 KGHSH and CDR2 LQKENI. The V gene end was trimmed by 0 bases and the J gene end by 4 bases; junction bases not matched to a gene: 11. The CDR3 spans 17 residues. The chain's CDR3 is CASSPPHGWPGGYGYTF. CDR3 DNA: TGTGCCAGCTCACCACCACACGGCTGGCCAGGGGGCTATGGCTACACCTTC. Full variable domain (rest looked up from reference TRBV18 and TRBJ1-2): NAGVMQNPRHLVRRRGQEARLRCSPMKGHSHVYWYRQLPEEGLKFMVYLQKENIIDESGMPKERFSAEFPKEGPSILRIQQVVRGDSAAYFCASSPPHGWPGGYGYTFGSGTRLTVV.

This rearrangement joins TRBV2 to TRBJ1-5, with unresolved D. The V and J ends lost 4 bases and 4 bases respectively, with 14 bases between them. CDR1 and CDR2 from the germline V gene are SNHLY and FYNNEI. This CDR3 spans 15 amino acids. The DNA of the CDR3 is TGTGCCAGCAGTGGCGGCAGGTCTGGGAATCAGCCCCAGCATTTT. Translating gives CASSGGRSGNQPQHF.

This clone was seen only once. This rearrangement joins TRBV6-6 to TRBJ2-5; D uncertain. The better agreement between TRBJ2-7 and the DNA end casts doubt on the J call. Germline lookup yields CDR1 MNHNY and CDR2 SVGAGI (reference sequence). This CDR3 spans 12 amino acids. CDR3 in DNA: TGTGCCAGCAGTCTTCCCAACTACGAGCAGTACTTC. Translation: CASSLPNYEQYF.

This sequence joins TRBV19 and TRBJ1-2; D ambiguous. The CDR3 spans 13 residues. Germline CDR1 reads LNHDA; CDR2 reads SQIVND (reference sequence). The germline V and J ends were trimmed by 7 bases and 4 bases, with 13 bases remaining between them. The CDR3: CASIADGSYGYTF. CDR3 nucleotides: TGTGCCAGTATCGCGGACGGATCCTATGGCTACACCTTC. Complete variable domain (other parts from reference TRBV19 and TRBJ1-2): DGGITQSPKYLFRKEGQNVTLSCEQNLNHDAMYWYRQDPGQGLRLIYYSQIVNDFQKGDIAEGYSVSREKKESFPLTVTSAQKNPTAFYLCASIADGSYGYTFGSGTRLTVV.

This chain links TRBV5-6 with TRBJ1-2, with D perhaps matching TRBD1 (6 bases). Germline V CDR1 and CDR2: SGHDT, YYEEEE. The CDR3 is 18 amino acids. V was pared by 0 bases and J by 4 bases, with 22 bases between. CDR3: CASSLASGGQYISYGYTF. CDR3 coding DNA: TGTGCCAGCAGCTTGGCATCGGGGGGCCAGTATATAAGCTATGGCTACACCTTC.

The rearrangement joins TRBV19 to TRBJ2-7; tentatively, D is TRBD1 (6 bases). Germline CDR1 reads LNHDA; CDR2 reads SQIVND (reference sequence). Trimming removed 4 bases from V and 6 bases from J, with 10 bases in between. This CDR3 is built from 12 residues. DNA of the CDR3: TGTGCCAGTAGTACCACAGGGCGCGAGCAGTACTTC. Encoded protein: CASSTTGREQYF.

The chain combines TRBV7-9 with TRBJ1-5; a weak D match, TRBD1 (6 bases). Germline lookup yields CDR1 SEHNR and CDR2 FQNEAQ (reference sequence). The V gene lost 1 base and the J gene lost 0 bases, with 10 bases spanning the gap. CDR3 size: 16 residues. The CDR3 DNA is TGTGCCAGCAGCTTAGGTACAGGGCCTAGCAATCAGCCCCAGCATTTT. This sequence encodes CASSLGTGPSNQPQHF.

The genes are TRBV5-4 and TRBJ2-7; D tentatively reads TRBD1 or TRBD2 (6 bases each). Germline V gene sequence: CDR1 SGHNT, CDR2 YYREEE (reference sequence). V was trimmed by 4 bases and J by 3 bases, leaving 14 bases between them. The CDR3 loop spans 14 amino acids. CDR3 residues: CASSGGGQFYEQYF. The CDR3 DNA sequence: TGTGCCAGCAGCGGGGGAGGACAGTTCTACGAGCAGTACTTC.

This chain joins TRBV5-1 and TRBJ2-3; D may correspond to TRBD1 or TRBD2 (6 bases each). Trimming cost V 4 bases and J 4 bases, with 19 bases left between them. The V gene's germline CDR1 is SGHRS and CDR2 YFSETQ. This CDR3 is 16 amino acids long. CDR3 sequence reads: CASSQGGPKNADTQYF. CDR3 in DNA: TGCGCCAGCAGCCAAGGGGGGCCTAAGAACGCAGATACGCAGTATTTT.

The CDR3 loop is CASSLGSGLTYEQYF. In nucleotides, the CDR3 is TGTGCCAGCAGCTTAGGGTCCGGACTGACCTACGAGCAGTACTTC. J is TRBJ2-7 and V is TRBV7-2, with TRBD2 as a possible D gene (5 bases). The V end lost 1 base, the J end lost 2 bases, and 12 bases lay between the germline ends. The CDR3 is made up of 15 amino acids. The germline CDR1 and CDR2 sequences are SGHTA and FQGNSA. The entire variable domain, with the rest obtained from reference TRBV7-2 and TRBJ2-7, is as follows: GAGVSQSPSNKVTEKGKDVELRCDPISGHTALYWYRQSLGQGLEFLIYFQGNSAPDKSGLPSDRFSAERTGGSVSTLTIQRTQQEDSAVYLCASSLGSGLTYEQYFGPGTRLTVT.

This clone was detected once. The V call is TRBV7-2, the J call TRBJ2-7; D remains ambiguous. This CDR3 spans 16 amino acids. V lost 5 bases, J lost 6 bases, and 23 bases lay in between. Looked up from germline, CDR1 is SGHTA and CDR2 is FQGNSA. The CDR3 reads CASSRLGLGSYLEQYF. Written as DNA, the CDR3 is TGTGCCAGCAGCCGCCTAGGGTTAGGGTCTTACCTCGAGCAGTACTTC.

In DNA, the CDR3 is TGTGCCAGCAGGACACCGAACTCCTACGAGCAGTACTTC. Its protein product is CASRTPNSYEQYF. The chain carries TRBV28 and TRBJ2-7; D gene ambiguous. The germline CDR1 and CDR2 sequences are MDHEN and SYDVKM. This CDR3 has 13 amino acids. V was trimmed by 6 bases and J by 0 bases, leaving 9 bases between them. Full variable domain (missing parts from reference TRBV28 and TRBJ2-7): DVKVTQSSRYLVKRTGEKVFLECVQDMDHENMFWYRQDPGLGLRLIYFSYDVKMKEKGDIPEGYSVSREKKERFSLILESASTNQTSMYLCASRTPNSYEQYFGPGTRLTVT.

The count of this clone is one. This CDR3 is CASSLSGGRARNEQFF. In nucleotides, the CDR3 is TGTGCCAGCAGTTTATCCGGCGGGAGGGCCCGCAATGAGCAGTTCTTC. This sequence joins TRBV27 and TRBJ2-1, with 9 nucleotides matching TRBD2. This CDR3 has 16 residues. Losses at the gene ends were 0 bases for V and 6 bases for J; bases not matched to a gene: 6. Germline V gene lookup returns CDR1 MNHEY and CDR2 SMNVEV (reference sequence).

The V and J genes are TRBV15 and TRBJ2-5; no reliable D call. This CDR3 contains 14 residues. Trimming removed 1 base from V and 0 bases from J, with 6 bases in between. Germline V gene lookup returns CDR1 LNHNV and CDR2 YYDKDF (reference sequence). The CDR3: CATSRGSNQETQYF. CDR3 sequence (DNA): TGTGCCACCAGCAGAGGCAGCAACCAAGAGACCCAGTACTTC.

This clone occurred a few times. This rearrangement joins TRBV5-6 to TRBJ1-1; 8 bases agree with TRBD1. This CDR3 has 15 amino acids. J was trimmed by 1 base and V by 4 bases; bases with no gene match: 6. Germline CDR1 reads SGHDT; CDR2 reads YYEEEE. CDR3 nucleotides: TGTGCCAGCAGCGCCACCGGACAGGGGAACACTGAAGCTTTCTTT. Its translation is CASSATGQGNTEAFF.

V and J are TRBV7-2 and TRBJ2-3; 10 nucleotides agree with TRBD2. V dropped 2 bases and J dropped 2; count of bases not matched to a gene: 7. From germline, CDR1 is SGHTA and CDR2 FQGNSA. The CDR3 is 17 residues long. CDR3 amino acids: CASSLPLAGTYTDTQYF. The CDR3 nucleotides read TGTGCCAGCAGCTTACCACTAGCGGGGACTTACACAGATACGCAGTATTTT.

A note on this clone: This sample includes further DNA sequences coding for the same CDR3. The J gene is TRBJ2-6, the V gene TRBV13, with D possibly matching TRBD2 (5 bases). CDR3 length: 14 residues. Trimming cost V 5 bases and J 1 base, with 6 bases left between them. Germline V lookup: CDR1 PRHDT, CDR2 FYEKMQ (reference sequence). The CDR3 DNA is TGTGCCAGCAGCCTAGCTTCTGGGGCCAACGTCCTGACTTTC. Encoded protein: CASSLASGANVLTF.

The V gene is TRBV28, the J gene TRBJ1-3; D perhaps matches TRBD1 (5 bases). Germline lookup yields CDR1 MDHEN and CDR2 SYDVKM. The CDR3 has 15 residues. With 5 bases removed from V and 3 bases from J, the gap between germline ends came to 14 bases. In DNA form, the CDR3 reads TGTGCCAGCAGTCCTGGGTGGGACTATGGAAACACCATATATTTT. Residues: CASSPGWDYGNTIYF.

This clone was seen more than once but under ten times. In the same sample, other DNA sequences code for this CDR3. The chain combines TRBV2 with TRBJ2-7; D gene uncertain. The CDR3 length is 11 residues. V lost 5 bases and J 2 bases, leaving 4 bases between the germline ends. From germline, CDR1 is SNHLY and CDR2 FYNNEI. Here the CDR3 DNA reads TGTGCCAGCAGTTTAACCTACGAGCAGTACTTC. Amino acid sequence: CASSLTYEQYF.

This clone was detected once. V usage is TRBV27 and J usage is TRBJ1-5; 7 bases are shared with TRBD1. The germline V gene encodes CDR1 MNHEY and CDR2 SMNVEV (reference sequence). V shed 5 bases and J 10 bases; nucleotides not matched to a gene: 8. CDR3 size: 13 residues. CDR3 in amino acids: CASSLYRGYPQHF. The DNA for the CDR3 is TGTGCCAGCAGTCTATACAGGGGCTATCCCCAGCATTTT.

This clone occurred once. The chain carries TRBV28 and TRBJ2-3; D might be TRBD1 or TRBD2, each matching 5 bases. The V and J ends lost 5 bases and 2 bases respectively, with 20 bases between them. The CDR3 runs 17 residues. Germline V CDR1 and CDR2: MDHEN, SYDVKM. For the CDR3, the DNA is TGTGCCAGCAGTCCCTTGGTGGGGACGTGGGCCACAGATACGCAGTATTTT. The encoded protein is CASSPLVGTWATDTQYF.

The V gene is TRBV28, the J gene TRBJ2-7, with a weak D call TRBD2 (5 bases). Trimming stripped 2 bases from V and 5 bases from J, with 10 bases between. The V gene's germline CDR1 is MDHEN and CDR2 SYDVKM. The CDR3 extends over 13 amino acids. The CDR3 loop is CASSLNRGNEQYF. In nucleotides, the CDR3 is TGTGCCAGCAGTTTAAATAGAGGGAACGAGCAGTACTTC.

The chain couples TRBV28 to TRBJ2-1; 9 bases fit TRBD2. V gave up 6 bases and J gave up 9 bases; unmatched junction bases: 9. The germline gives CDR1 MDHEN, CDR2 SYDVKM. CDR3 length: 14 residues. The CDR3 bases are TGTGCCAGCAGGGGGGCGGGAGGGCGTGGTGAGCAGTTCTTC. It is translated as CASRGAGGRGEQFF. Complete variable domain (other parts from reference TRBV28 and TRBJ2-1): DVKVTQSSRYLVKRTGEKVFLECVQDMDHENMFWYRQDPGLGLRLIYFSYDVKMKEKGDIPEGYSVSREKKERFSLILESASTNQTSMYLCASRGAGGRGEQFFGPGTRLTVL.

The rearrangement joins TRBV29-1 to TRBJ2-3; 12 nucleotides align to TRBD2. CDR1 is SQVTM and CDR2 is ANQGSEA in the germline V gene. This CDR3 comprises 14 residues. The junction had 6 bases not matched to a gene; V was cut back by 5 bases and J by 6 bases. CDR3 DNA: TGCAGCGTTCGGACTAGCGGGGCCCTTGATACGCAGTATTTT. Its translation: CSVRTSGALDTQYF.

This rearrangement joins TRBV5-1 to TRBJ2-1; D tentatively reads TRBD1 or TRBD2 (6 bases each). Trimming removed 1 base from V and 4 bases from J, with 12 bases in between. This CDR3 spans 15 amino acids. Germline lookup yields CDR1 SGHRS and CDR2 YFSETQ. The CDR3 nucleotides read TGCGCCAGCAGCTTGACGGGGGCGCAATACAATGAGCAGTTCTTC. Residues: CASSLTGAQYNEQFF.

This sequence joins TRBV5-4 and TRBJ2-1; 8 bases match TRBD2. V shed 0 bases and J 3 bases; nucleotides not matched to a gene: 5. CDR1 SGHNT and CDR2 YYREEE come from the germline V gene (reference sequence). The CDR3 is 16 amino acids. The CDR3 is CASSLAGTSFYNEQFF. The DNA of the CDR3 is TGTGCCAGCAGCTTGGCTGGGACTAGTTTCTACAATGAGCAGTTCTTC.

The chain carries TRBV30 and TRBJ1-5; no clear D gene. V was pared by 3 bases and J by 0 bases, with 9 bases between. CDR1 GTSNPN and CDR2 SVGIG come from the germline V gene (reference sequence). The CDR3 is 14 residues long. The CDR3 spells CAWRSADSNQPQHF. The DNA of the CDR3 is TGTGCCTGGAGATCGGCCGATAGCAATCAGCCCCAGCATTTT.

The chain recombines TRBV28 with TRBJ2-7; D might be TRBD2 (6 bases). Trimming cost V 6 bases and J 3 bases, with 12 bases left between them. The length of the CDR3 is 13 residues. Germline V CDR1 and CDR2: MDHEN, SYDVKM. The chain's CDR3 is CASRGGAGYEQYF. CDR3 DNA: TGTGCCAGCAGGGGCGGAGCGGGCTACGAGCAGTACTTC. Drawing the rest from reference TRBV28 and TRBJ2-7, the complete variable domain is DVKVTQSSRYLVKRTGEKVFLECVQDMDHENMFWYRQDPGLGLRLIYFSYDVKMKEKGDIPEGYSVSREKKERFSLILESASTNQTSMYLCASRGGAGYEQYFGPGTRLTVT.

The V call is TRBV30, the J call TRBJ2-7; D may be TRBD2 (7 bases). Trimming pared 2 bases from V and 6 bases from J, leaving 20 bases between. This CDR3 is 15 amino acids long. Germline V CDR1 and CDR2: GTSNPN, SVGIG (reference sequence). The CDR3 here is CAWSTFKHGGLEQYF. CDR3 DNA: TGTGCCTGGAGTACATTTAAACACGGGGGGCTCGAGCAGTACTTC. The complete variable domain, with remaining parts taken from reference TRBV30 and TRBJ2-7, reads SQTIHQWPATLVQPVGSPLSLECTVEGTSNPNLYWYRQAAGRGLQLLFYSVGIGQISSEVPQNLSASRPQDRQFILSSKKLLLSDSGFYLCAWSTFKHGGLEQYFGPGTRLTVT.